This passage covers 27 T cell receptor beta chains from one sample sequenced in a study of cytomegalovirus exposure and HLA in healthy donors. This table comes from immunoSEQ multiplex PCR, and its TCRdb copy is limited to in-frame clones, with some not included. The sample records 150,000 to 200,000 clones, roughly 91% being singletons. The sample comprised PBMCs. All receptors come from a man between 18 and 29 years old in good health and CMV-seronegative.

This rearrangement joins TRBV7-6 to TRBJ2-5; D is possibly TRBD2 (5 bases). The CDR3 consists of 16 residues. Trimming cost V 5 bases and J 1 base, with 17 bases left between them. The germline CDR1 and CDR2 sequences are SGHVS and FNYEAQ. CDR3 region: CASSPNGADVQETQYF. In DNA, the CDR3 is TGTGCCAGCAGCCCGAACGGAGCGGATGTCCAAGAGACCCAGTACTTC. Filled out from reference TRBV7-6 and TRBJ2-5, the complete variable domain reads GAGVSQSPRYKVTKRGQDVALRCDPISGHVSLYWYRQALGQGPEFLTYFNYEAQQDKSGLPNDRFSAERPEGSISTLTIQRTEQRDSAMYRCASSPNGADVQETQYFGPGTRLLVL.

The rearrangement uses TRBV7-8 and TRBJ1-2, with D unclear. The V gene's germline CDR1 is SGHVS and CDR2 FQNEAQ. V lost 1 base to trimming and J lost 6 bases, with 6 bases between them. The CDR3 covers 12 residues. The CDR3 DNA reads TGTGCCAGCAGCTTAGACAATGATGGCTACACCTTC. Translation: CASSLDNDGYTF.

This chain links TRBV27 with TRBJ2-1; maybe TRBD2 (7 bases). CDR1 is MNHEY, CDR2 SMNVEV, per germline (reference sequence). V was pared by 5 bases and J by 7 bases, with 15 bases between. The CDR3 consists of 14 residues. The CDR3 DNA follows: TGTGCCAGCAGTACCTCGGGGGGCATGAATGAGCAGTTCTTC. It translates to CASSTSGGMNEQFF.

The chain recombines TRBV28 with TRBJ1-5; 9 bases agree with TRBD1. Germline trimming cut 4 bases from V and 4 bases from J; bases unmatched to any gene: 8. Germline CDR1 and CDR2: MDHEN and SYDVKM. The CDR3 sequence is 16 residues long. The CDR3 loop reads CASSSVRDRANQPQHF. CDR3 in DNA: TGTGCCAGCAGTTCAGTCCGGGACAGGGCAAATCAGCCCCAGCATTTT.

This chain uses TRBV7-9 with TRBJ1-1; 9 bases match TRBD1. The CDR3 has 15 amino acids. V shed 5 bases, J shed 3 bases, and the junction held 7 bases outside the gene matches. From germline, CDR1 is SEHNR and CDR2 FQNEAQ (reference sequence). CDR3 nucleotide sequence: TGTGCCAGCAGCAGAACGGGACAGGGACACACTGAAGCTTTCTTT. Translation: CASSRTGQGHTEAFF.

The table lists this clone with a few counts. The V and J genes are TRBV2 and TRBJ1-2; 8 nucleotides align to TRBD1. V was clipped by 4 bases and J by 8 bases; unmatched bases: 9. The germline CDR1 and CDR2 sequences are SNHLY and FYNNEI. This CDR3 has 14 residues. The CDR3 sequence is CASSVRTGTLGYTF. The CDR3 nucleotides read TGTGCCAGCAGTGTGCGGACAGGGACCCTAGGCTACACCTTC.

The V and J genes are TRBV4-1 and TRBJ1-1; 7 bases are a match to TRBD1. The V gene end was trimmed by 5 bases and the J gene end by 1 base; junction bases not matched to a gene: 4. Germline V gives CDR1 MGHRA, CDR2 YSYEKL. The CDR3 spans 14 residues. CDR3 nucleotides: TGCGCCAGCAGCTTCCGGACAGGGAACACTGAAGCTTTCTTT. Its protein is CASSFRTGNTEAFF.

This clone was seen only once. The genes are TRBV11-3 and TRBJ2-2; tentative D call: TRBD1 (6 bases). Germline CDR1 and CDR2: SGHNT and YENEEA. The CDR3 has 15 residues. The V end was cut by 3 bases, the J end by 4 bases, with 12 bases between. Here the CDR3 DNA reads TGTGCCAGCAGCTTGACTTCAGGGGTCACCGGGGAGCTGTTTTTT. Translated, it gives CASSLTSGVTGELFF.

The rearrangement joins TRBV29-1 to TRBJ1-2; unclear D gene. Germline CDR1 is SQVTM and CDR2 is ANQGSEA. V lost 1 base and J lost 2, with 8 bases in between. The CDR3 spans 13 residues. CDR3: CSVEVRENYGYTF. CDR3 nucleotide sequence: TGCAGCGTTGAAGTAAGAGAGAACTATGGCTACACCTTC.

V gene TRBV27 combines with J gene TRBJ2-1; 8 nucleotides line up with TRBD2. V lost 2 bases and J lost 3; bases outside the gene matches: 3. The CDR3 is 15 amino acids. The germline V gene has CDR1 MNHEY and CDR2 SMNVEV (reference sequence). The CDR3 DNA sequence: TGTGCCAGCAGTTTAGCGGGGGGCGACTACAATGAGCAGTTCTTC. Its translation: CASSLAGGDYNEQFF.

The chain uses TRBV7-8 and TRBJ2-7; 8 bases agree with TRBD2. CDR3 length: 14 residues. V shed 5 bases and J 6 bases; nucleotides not matched to a gene: 9. Germline V lookup: CDR1 SGHVS, CDR2 FQNEAQ. The CDR3 is CASSNSGRGVEQYF. As DNA, the CDR3 is TGTGCCAGCAGCAACAGCGGGAGAGGCGTCGAGCAGTACTTC.

The rearrangement links TRBV6-6 to TRBJ2-7; 9 nucleotides line up with TRBD2. Germline V gene sequence: CDR1 MNHNY, CDR2 SVGAGI (reference sequence). The length of the CDR3 is 15 residues. The junction had 9 bases not matched to a gene; V was cut back by 7 bases and J by 2 bases. Here the CDR3 DNA reads TGTGCCAGCACCCAGAGAGGCGGGAGGGCCTACGAGCAGTACTTC. Protein product: CASTQRGGRAYEQYF.

This chain connects TRBV28 to TRBJ1-3; 12 nucleotides align to TRBD1. CDR3 length equals 16 residues. The ends lost 1 base at V and 13 bases at J; junction bases unmatched: 11. CDR1 and CDR2 (germline): MDHEN, SYDVKM. The CDR3 DNA reads as TGTGCCAGCAGTTTATTGGGGACAGGGGGCGATTATGGGATATATTTT. Protein: CASSLLGTGGDYGIYF.

This clone was detected only once. This chain's CDR3 is CATSSPLLAGGSETQYF. CDR3 bases: TGTGCCACCAGCAGTCCCTTACTAGCGGGAGGATCAGAGACCCAGTACTTC. The chain has TRBV15 and TRBJ2-5, with 12 bases identical to TRBD2. The CDR3 is made up of 17 amino acids. The V gene end was trimmed by 3 bases and the J gene end by 4 bases; junction bases not matched to a gene: 9. Germline CDR1 is LNHNV and CDR2 is YYDKDF (reference sequence).

The chain links TRBV6-1 to TRBJ2-2, with D possibly being TRBD2 (5 bases). Germline assignment: CDR1 MNHNS and CDR2 SASEGT. Deletions cut 1 base from V and 3 bases from J, with 6 bases between. This CDR3 is built from 14 residues. Here the CDR3 reads CASSEGTDTGELFF. The DNA for the CDR3 is TGTGCCAGCAGTGAAGGGACTGACACCGGGGAGCTGTTTTTT.

This chain links TRBV7-2 with TRBJ2-3; TRBD2 matches at 9 bases. V shed 1 base and J 2 bases; nucleotides not matched to a gene: 4. Germline V lookup: CDR1 SGHTA, CDR2 FQGNSA. The CDR3 sequence is 16 residues long. The CDR3 coding sequence is TGTGCCAGCAGCTTAGTTGGCGGGGGGGTCACAGATACGCAGTATTTT. This gives the protein CASSLVGGGVTDTQYF.

The V call is TRBV7-6, the J call TRBJ1-5; D might be TRBD1 (5 bases). The CDR3 is 16 amino acids. Per the germline V gene, CDR1 is SGHVS and CDR2 is FNYEAQ. V was cut by 5 bases and J by 7 bases, with 21 bases left in between. CDR3 bases: TGTGCCAGCAGCCCGCGGGGGTATAGGTACGGGCAGCCCCAGCATTTT. Translating gives CASSPRGYRYGQPQHF.

The CDR3 DNA sequence: TGTGCCAGCAGCTTTACGAGCGGGAGTGTTACCGGGGAGCTGTTTTTT. Its translation: CASSFTSGSVTGELFF. This chain links TRBV11-2 with TRBJ2-2; 8 bases are a match to TRBD2. The germline V gene has CDR1 SGHAT and CDR2 FQNNGV. This CDR3 spans 16 amino acids. V lost 3 bases to trimming and J lost 5 bases; unmatched junction nucleotides: 8.

The chain couples TRBV7-9 to TRBJ1-4; D not certain. This CDR3 is 18 amino acids long. Trimming removed 5 bases from V and 0 bases from J, with 19 bases in between. Germline V CDR1 and CDR2: SEHNR, FQNEAQ (reference sequence). The CDR3 nucleotides read TGTGCCAGCAGCACGCTCACGGGCGGGCGGCCAACTAATGAAAAACTGTTTTTT. Amino acids: CASSTLTGGRPTNEKLFF.

Only one count was recorded for this clone. J is TRBJ2-5 and V is TRBV7-6; TRBD2 matches at 7 bases. The germline V gene encodes CDR1 SGHVS and CDR2 FNYEAQ. The CDR3 consists of 14 residues. The V segment lost 6 bases and the J segment 2 bases; nucleotides outside the gene matches: 6. This chain's CDR3 is CASSFRTSQETQYF. In DNA form, the CDR3 reads TGTGCCAGCAGTTTTAGGACTAGTCAAGAGACCCAGTACTTC.

The chain uses TRBV9 and TRBJ1-2; a possible D gene is TRBD1 (6 bases). Germline values: CDR1 SGDLS, CDR2 YYNGEE. Trimming took off 0 bases at V and 8 bases at J, with 14 bases between the two ends. The CDR3 totals 14 residues. In DNA, the CDR3 is TGTGCCAGCAGCGTAGAGGGGAAGGGACAAGGCTACACCTTC. This codes for CASSVEGKGQGYTF.

The chain links TRBV11-2 to TRBJ2-2, with TRBD1 matching over 7 bases. After removal of 4 bases from V and 0 bases from J, the junction contained 8 bases not matched to a gene. Germline V gives CDR1 SGHAT, CDR2 FQNNGV. The CDR3 totals 17 residues. The CDR3 protein is CASSSAGQGANTGELFF. CDR3 sequence (DNA): TGTGCCAGCAGCTCTGCAGGTCAGGGGGCGAACACCGGGGAGCTGTTTTTT. The variable domain in full, with the rest retrieved from reference TRBV11-2 and TRBJ2-2, is EAGVAQSPRYKIIEKRQSVAFWCNPISGHATLYWYQQILGQGPKLLIQFQNNGVVDDSQLPKDRFSAERLKGVDSTLKIQPAKLEDSAVYLCASSSAGQGANTGELFFGEGSRLTVL.

V usage is TRBV28 and J usage is TRBJ1-4, with 9 bases lining up with TRBD1. V shed 7 bases, J shed 6 bases, and the junction held 9 bases outside the gene matches. The CDR3 loop spans 15 amino acids. Germline assignment: CDR1 MDHEN and CDR2 SYDVKM. The CDR3 sequence is CASTQGTGSDEKLFF. As DNA, the CDR3 is TGTGCCAGCACTCAAGGGACAGGGTCAGATGAAAAACTGTTTTTT.

This chain connects TRBV11-2 to TRBJ2-2, with TRBD1 matching 7 bases. With 2 bases clipped from V and 3 bases from J, the junction kept 9 bases outside the gene matches. This CDR3 has 17 residues. Per the germline V gene, CDR1 is SGHAT and CDR2 is FQNNGV. The CDR3 reads CASSLTQTGSDTGELFF. DNA of the CDR3: TGTGCCAGCAGCTTAACCCAGACAGGGAGCGACACCGGGGAGCTGTTTTTT. Complete variable domain (other parts from reference TRBV11-2 and TRBJ2-2): EAGVAQSPRYKIIEKRQSVAFWCNPISGHATLYWYQQILGQGPKLLIQFQNNGVVDDSQLPKDRFSAERLKGVDSTLKIQPAKLEDSAVYLCASSLTQTGSDTGELFFGEGSRLTVL.

This clone has only a few counts. A junction boundary mismatches the germline segment, possibly from a read error. This chain connects TRBV4-1 to TRBJ1-2; 7 nucleotides align to TRBD1. In germline, CDR1 is MGHRA, CDR2 YSYEKL. The CDR3 sequence is 12 residues long. Here the CDR3 DNA reads TGCGCCAGCAGCCAAGAACCCCCAGGGGGTGTCTTC. It translates to CASSQEPPGGVF.

The chain joins TRBV4-3 to TRBJ2-5; 9 bases agree with TRBD2. The length of the CDR3 is 16 residues. The germline gives CDR1 LGHNA, CDR2 YSLEER. V was clipped by 6 bases and J by 5 bases; unmatched bases: 13. CDR3 residues: CASSRGLAQGDETQYF. The CDR3 DNA reads TGCGCCAGCAGTCGGGGACTAGCACAAGGAGATGAGACCCAGTACTTC.

This rearrangement joins TRBV4-2 to TRBJ2-1; tentatively, D is TRBD2 (5 bases). CDR3 length equals 13 residues. Germline V gene lookup returns CDR1 LGHNA and CDR2 YNFKEQ. The V gene lost 4 bases and the J gene lost 8 bases, with 12 bases spanning the gap. The CDR3: CASSLPAGYEQFF. The DNA for the CDR3 is TGTGCCAGCAGCCTCCCGGCGGGTTATGAGCAGTTCTTC.